This TCR beta chain came from a study of blood T cells in healthy people across ages. Overall study findings and caveats: From one million sequenced T cells, diversity estimates were lower bounds. Measured against age, TCR beta diversity per million T cells decreased in a roughly linear manner.

The second PCR ran about 6 to 11 cycles with a sample-barcoded 5' primer and J-beta primers. TCRdb independently ran MiXCR on the 5' RACE reads; one entry per CDR3 protein. The repertoire holds more than 500,000 distinct CDR3 sequences, with over 25% as singletons. The CDR3 is 19 residues long. With V trimmed by 1 base and J by 3 bases, 14 bases remained unmatched. CDR1 is DFQATT and CDR2 is SNEGSKA in the germline V gene (reference sequence). Worth noting for this clonotype: What it recognizes is unknown.

These data were likewise used in another study, on T cells of mothers and their children. From that study: There were no persistent microchimeric T cell clones detected.

The rearrangement uses TRBV20-1 and TRBJ2-7, with 14 bases aligning to TRBD2. The sequence was collected from a boy aged 2 to 10 in good health. Sequencing was done on a sample of blood. This CDR3 reads CSARALGLAGGQTLYEQYF. The CDR3 DNA sequence: TGCAGTGCTAGAGCCCTCGGACTAGCGGGGGGCCAAACTCTCTACGAGCAGTACTTC.